The T cell receptor beta chain described here comes from a study of tumor-infiltrating lymphocytes in primary liver carcinoma. Study-wide background: Samples had roughly 3.65 to 8 million productive TCRbeta reads, comparable between tissue types.

This CDR3 has 16 residues. Trimming at V came to 0 bases and at J to 4 bases, leaving 6 bases not matched to a gene. The germline CDR1 and CDR2 sequences are SGDLS and YYNGEE. TCR beta cDNA was made from approximately 540 ng total RNA with a constant-region primer. ARM-PCR, slightly modified, supplied the TCR beta libraries through three nested multiplex PCR rounds. Forward primers for TRBV1-TRBV30 and a C-beta reverse primer served the first two PCR rounds, at about 9 cycles each. Each CDR3 protein is one row after TCRdb ran MiXCR on the multiplex PCR reads. The table includes a few hundred thousand distinct CDR3 sequences, approximately 58% detected once. RNA was extracted from whole blood without cell sorting, alongside germline DNA. The patients carried chronic HBV infection and had received no treatment. Peripheral blood, 3.5 to 4.5 milliliters, was collected prior to surgery.

Material for sequencing was peripheral blood. The chain carries TRBV9 and TRBJ2-1; 8 nucleotides line up with TRBD2. The sequence came from a woman aged 25 to 39 with primary liver carcinoma and hepatitis B virus infection. The CDR3 DNA sequence: TGTGCCAGCAGCGTAGTTCAACTAGCGGAATACAATGAGCAGTTCTTC. Its protein product is CASSVVQLAEYNEQFF.